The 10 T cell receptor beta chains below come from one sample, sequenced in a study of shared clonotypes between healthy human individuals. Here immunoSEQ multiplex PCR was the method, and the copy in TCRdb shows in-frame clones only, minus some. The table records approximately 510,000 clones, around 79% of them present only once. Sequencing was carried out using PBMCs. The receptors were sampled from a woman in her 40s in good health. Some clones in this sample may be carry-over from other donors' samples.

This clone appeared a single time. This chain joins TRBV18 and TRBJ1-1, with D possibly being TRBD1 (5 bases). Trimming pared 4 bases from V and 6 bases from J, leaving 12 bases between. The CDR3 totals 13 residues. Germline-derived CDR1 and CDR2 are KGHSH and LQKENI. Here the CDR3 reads CASSLPGPSEAFF. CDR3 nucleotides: TGTGCCAGCTCACTACCGGGACCCTCTGAAGCTTTCTTT.

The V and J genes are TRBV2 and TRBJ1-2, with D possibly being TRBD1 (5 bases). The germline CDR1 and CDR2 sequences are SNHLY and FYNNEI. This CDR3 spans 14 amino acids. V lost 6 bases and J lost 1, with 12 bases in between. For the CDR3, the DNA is TGTGCCAGCAGCCCAGGGCCCTTTAACTATGGCTACACCTTC. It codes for CASSPGPFNYGYTF.

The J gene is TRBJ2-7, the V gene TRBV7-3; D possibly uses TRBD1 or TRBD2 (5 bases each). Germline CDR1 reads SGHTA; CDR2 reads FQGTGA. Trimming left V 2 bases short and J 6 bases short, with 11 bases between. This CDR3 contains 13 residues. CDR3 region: CASSLDGTGEQYF. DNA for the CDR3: TGTGCCAGCAGCTTAGACGGGACGGGCGAGCAGTACTTC.

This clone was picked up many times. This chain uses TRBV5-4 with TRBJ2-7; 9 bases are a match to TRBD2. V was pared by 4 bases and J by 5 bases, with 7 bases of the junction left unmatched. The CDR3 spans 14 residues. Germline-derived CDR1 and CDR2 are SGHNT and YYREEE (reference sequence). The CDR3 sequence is CASSPDSGSHEQYF. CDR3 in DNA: TGTGCCAGCAGCCCGGATAGCGGGAGTCACGAGCAGTACTTC.

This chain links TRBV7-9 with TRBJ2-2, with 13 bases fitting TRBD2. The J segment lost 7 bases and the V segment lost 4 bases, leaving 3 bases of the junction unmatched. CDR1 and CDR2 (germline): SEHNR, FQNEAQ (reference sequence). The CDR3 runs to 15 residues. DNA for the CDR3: TGTGCCAGCAGCTCCGGGACTAGCGGGGTCGGGGAGCTGTTTTTT. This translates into CASSSGTSGVGELFF. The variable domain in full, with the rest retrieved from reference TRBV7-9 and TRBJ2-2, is DTGVSQNPRHKITKRGQNVTFRCDPISEHNRLYWYRQTLGQGPEFLTYFQNEAQLEKSRLLSDRFSAERPKGSFSTLEIQRTEQGDSAMYLCASSSGTSGVGELFFGEGSRLTVL.

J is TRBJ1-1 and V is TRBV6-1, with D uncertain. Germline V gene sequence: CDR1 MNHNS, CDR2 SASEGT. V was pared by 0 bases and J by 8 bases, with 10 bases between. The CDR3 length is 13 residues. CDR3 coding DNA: TGTGCCAGCAGTGAAGCCCCGAGGTTAGAAGCTTTCTTT. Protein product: CASSEAPRLEAFF.

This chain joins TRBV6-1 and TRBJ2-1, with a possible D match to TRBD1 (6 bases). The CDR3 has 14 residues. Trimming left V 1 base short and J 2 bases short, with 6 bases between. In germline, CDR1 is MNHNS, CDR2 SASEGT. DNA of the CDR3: TGTGCCAGCAGTGAAGGGGGGCCCTACAATGAGCAGTTCTTC. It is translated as CASSEGGPYNEQFF.

CDR3 amino acids: CASRDRVKAFF. The CDR3 region has the DNA TGTGCCAGCAGAGACAGGGTTAAAGCTTTCTTT. This sequence joins TRBV27 and TRBJ1-1; 7 bases fit TRBD1. The CDR3 contains 11 residues. CDR1 is MNHEY and CDR2 is SMNVEV in the germline V gene (reference sequence). Trimming cost V 6 bases and J 9 bases; bases outside gene matches: 4.

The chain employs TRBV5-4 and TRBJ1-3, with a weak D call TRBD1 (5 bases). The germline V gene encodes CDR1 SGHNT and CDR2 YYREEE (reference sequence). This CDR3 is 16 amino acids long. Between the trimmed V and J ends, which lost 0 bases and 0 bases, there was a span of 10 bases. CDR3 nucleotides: TGTGCCAGCAGCTTGGAGTCGGGGCGCTCTGGAAACACCATATATTTT. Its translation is CASSLESGRSGNTIYF.

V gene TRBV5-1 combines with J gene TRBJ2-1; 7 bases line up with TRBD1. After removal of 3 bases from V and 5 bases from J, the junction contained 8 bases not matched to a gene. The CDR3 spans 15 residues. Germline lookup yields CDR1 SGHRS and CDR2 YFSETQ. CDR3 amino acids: CASSSTGSINNEQFF. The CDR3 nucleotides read TGCGCCAGCAGCTCGACAGGGTCGATTAACAATGAGCAGTTCTTC.